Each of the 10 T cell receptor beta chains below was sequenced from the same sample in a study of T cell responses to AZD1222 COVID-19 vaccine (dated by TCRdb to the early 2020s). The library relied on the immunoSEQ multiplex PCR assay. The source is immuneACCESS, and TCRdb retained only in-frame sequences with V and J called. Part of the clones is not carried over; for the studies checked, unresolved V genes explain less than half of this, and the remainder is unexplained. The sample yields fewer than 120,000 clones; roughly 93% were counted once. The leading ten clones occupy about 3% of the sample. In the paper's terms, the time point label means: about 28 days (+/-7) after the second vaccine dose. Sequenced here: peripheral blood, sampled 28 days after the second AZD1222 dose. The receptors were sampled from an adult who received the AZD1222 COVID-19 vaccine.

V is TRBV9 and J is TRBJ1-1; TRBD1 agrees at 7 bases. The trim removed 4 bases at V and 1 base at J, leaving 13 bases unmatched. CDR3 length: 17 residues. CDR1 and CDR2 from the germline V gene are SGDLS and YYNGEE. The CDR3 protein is CASSLEQKGTANTEAFF. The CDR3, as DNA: TGTGCCAGCAGCCTCGAGCAAAAAGGGACAGCGAACACTGAAGCTTTCTTT.

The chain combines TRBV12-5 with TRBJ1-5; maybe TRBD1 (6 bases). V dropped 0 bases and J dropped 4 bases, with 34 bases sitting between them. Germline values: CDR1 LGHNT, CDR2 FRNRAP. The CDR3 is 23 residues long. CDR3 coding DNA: TGTGCTAGTGGTTTGGTAGGAGTTTGGTTGAGTGGGCAGGGGAAGAAGGGTAATCAGCCCCAGCATTTT. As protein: CASGLVGVWLSGQGKKGNQPQHF.

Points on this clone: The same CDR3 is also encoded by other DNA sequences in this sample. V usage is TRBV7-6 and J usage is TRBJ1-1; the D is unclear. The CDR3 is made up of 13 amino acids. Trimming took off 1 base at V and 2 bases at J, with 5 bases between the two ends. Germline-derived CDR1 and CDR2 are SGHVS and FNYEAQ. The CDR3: CASSLGSNTEAFF. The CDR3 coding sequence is TGTGCCAGCAGCTTAGGGTCAAACACTGAAGCTTTCTTT.

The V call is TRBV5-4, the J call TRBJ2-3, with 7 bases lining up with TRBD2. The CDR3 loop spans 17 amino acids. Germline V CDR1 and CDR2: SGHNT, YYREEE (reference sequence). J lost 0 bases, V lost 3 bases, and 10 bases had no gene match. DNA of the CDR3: TGTGCCAGCAGCTCCCAGGTGGGGACTACTAGCACAGATACGCAGTATTTT. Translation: CASSSQVGTTSTDTQYF.

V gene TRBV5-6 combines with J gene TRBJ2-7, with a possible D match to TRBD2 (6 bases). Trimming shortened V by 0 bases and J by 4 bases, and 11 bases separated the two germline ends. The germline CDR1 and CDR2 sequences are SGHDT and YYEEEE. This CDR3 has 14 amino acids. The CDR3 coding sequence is TGTGCCAGCAGCTTGGCCTCAGGAGGGTACGAGCAGTACTTC. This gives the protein CASSLASGGYEQYF.

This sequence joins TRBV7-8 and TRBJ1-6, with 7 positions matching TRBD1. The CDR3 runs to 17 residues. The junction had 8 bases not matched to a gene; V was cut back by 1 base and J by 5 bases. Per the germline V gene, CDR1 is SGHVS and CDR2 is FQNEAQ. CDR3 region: CASSLDGAGGDNSPLHF. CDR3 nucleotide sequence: TGTGCCAGCAGCTTAGACGGGGCAGGGGGGGATAATTCACCCCTCCACTTT.

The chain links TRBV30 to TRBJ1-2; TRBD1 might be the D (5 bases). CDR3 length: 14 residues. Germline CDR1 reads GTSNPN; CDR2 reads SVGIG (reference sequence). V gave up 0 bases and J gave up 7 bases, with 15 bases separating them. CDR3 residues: CAWSVRGGNGGYTF. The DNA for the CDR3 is TGTGCCTGGAGTGTCCGGGGCGGAAATGGTGGCTACACCTTC.

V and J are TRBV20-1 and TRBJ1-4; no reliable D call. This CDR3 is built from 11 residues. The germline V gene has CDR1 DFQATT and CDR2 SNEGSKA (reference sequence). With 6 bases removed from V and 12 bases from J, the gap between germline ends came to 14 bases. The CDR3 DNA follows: TGCAGTGCCTACACCCGGGGAGAACTGTTTTTT. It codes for CSAYTRGELFF.

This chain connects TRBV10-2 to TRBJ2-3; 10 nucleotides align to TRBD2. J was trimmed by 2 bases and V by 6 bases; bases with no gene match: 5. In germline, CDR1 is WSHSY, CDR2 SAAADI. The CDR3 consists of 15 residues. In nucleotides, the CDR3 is TGCGCCAGCAGGAGGACTAGCGGAGACACAGATACGCAGTATTTT. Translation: CASRRTSGDTDTQYF.

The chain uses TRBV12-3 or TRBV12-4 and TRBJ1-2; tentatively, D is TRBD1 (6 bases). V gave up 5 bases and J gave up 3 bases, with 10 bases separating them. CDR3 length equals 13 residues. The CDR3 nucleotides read TGTGCCAGCAGTCCGGGACAAGACTATGGCTACACCTTC. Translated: CASSPGQDYGYTF.